Listed below are T cell receptor beta chains from one sample, sequenced in a study of post-analysis software for immune sequencing data. TCRdb reprocessed the PCR reads with MiXCR, giving one entry per CDR3 protein. The sample has over 150,000 distinct CDR3 sequences, about 34% seen once; the top ten hold 25% to 35%. The sequencing here drew on blood, taken after autologous hematopoietic stem cell transplantation. The receptors were gathered from a girl between 5 and 17 years old with multiple sclerosis. Both conserved end residues are part of each CDR3. Each record gives: J gene, D gene, V gene, clone size, CDR3 DNA, CDR3 protein. A D gene is named only where the DNA matches it firmly. Clone size is shown for a subset of rows, as once, few, many or a class of expanded clone.

TRBJ2-1	TRBD2	TRBV20-1	NA	TGCAGTGCTACCGGGACTAGGATCGGAGAGCAGTTCTTC	CSATGTRIGEQFF
TRBJ1-5	NA	TRBV28	few	TGTGCCAACAGTCCCAACGGACAGTATAGCAATCAGCCCCAGCATTTT	CANSPNGQYSNQPQHF
TRBJ2-5	TRBD1	TRBV20-1	few	TGCAGTGTAGGGACAGGGGCGGTAAATGAGCAGTACTTC	CSVGTGAVNEQYF
TRBJ2-5	TRBD2	TRBV11-2	NA	TGTGCCAGCGCCACTGGGGGAGGACTAGCGGGAGGTCCGACCCAGTACTTC	CASATGGGLAGGPTQYF
TRBJ2-6	NA	TRBV19	few	TGTGCCAGTACCCCCGGCTCTGGGGCCAACGTCCTGACTTTC	CASTPGSGANVLTF
TRBJ2-3	TRBD1	TRBV29-1	once	TGCAGCGTTGAAGGGGACAGGGCCCCAGATACGCAGTATTTT	CSVEGDRAPDTQYF
TRBJ2-7	TRBD2	TRBV20-1	few	TGCAGTGCTAGAGATCAGAAGGCGGGAGGGCCCTACGAGCAGTACTTC	CSARDQKAGGPYEQYF
TRBJ1-2	NA	TRBV12-3/TRBV12-4	NA	TGTGCCAGCAGTTTTTCAGGGGACGGTGGCTACACCTTC	CASSFSGDGGYTF
TRBJ2-3	NA	TRBV6-4	many	TGTGCCAGCAGTCCAACAGGGGGAGGGGCAGATACGCAGTATTTT	CASSPTGGGADTQYF
TRBJ2-1	TRBD2	TRBV5-6	few	TGTGCCAGCAGCACCTGGGGACTAGCGTTTTCCTACAATGAGCAGTTCTTC	CASSTWGLAFSYNEQFF
TRBJ2-5	NA	TRBV7-2	few	TGTGCCAGCAGCTTCCATGGCGGGAAGGAGACCCAGTACTTC	CASSFHGGKETQYF
TRBJ2-5	TRBD2	TRBV13	NA	TGTGCCAGCAGCCCAATGGGCGGGAGGGCCAAAGAGACCCAGTACTTC	CASSPMGGRAKETQYF
TRBJ1-6	NA	TRBV7-2	once	TGTGCCAGCAGCGCCGACACTAGGTCACCCCTCCACTTT	CASSADTRSPLHF
TRBJ2-7	NA	TRBV6-2/TRBV6-3	few	TGTGCCAGCACCGGGACTTTCTACGAGCAGTACTTC	CASTGTFYEQYF
TRBJ2-7	NA	TRBV6-1	few	TGTGCCAGCAGTGCCTGGGACTCCGACTCCTACGAGCAGTACTTC	CASSAWDSDSYEQYF
TRBJ2-1	NA	TRBV20-1	few	TGCAGTGCTAGCCCACGGGACAACTCCTACAATGAGCAGTTCTTC	CSASPRDNSYNEQFF
TRBJ2-7	NA	TRBV2	medium-sized	TGTGCCAGCTTACTAGGGGGCTACGAGCAGTACTTC	CASLLGGYEQYF
TRBJ2-5	NA	TRBV27	once	TGTGCCAGCAGTTTTGGAATACAAGAGACCCAGTACTTC	CASSFGIQETQYF
TRBJ2-4	NA	TRBV6-5	NA	TGTGCCAGCAGTATGGGGCAGGGGACCATTCAGTACTTC	CASSMGQGTIQYF
TRBJ2-7	TRBD2	TRBV4-2	few	TGTGCCAGCAGCCAAGACCTAGCGGAGTACTACGAGCAGTACTTC	CASSQDLAEYYEQYF
TRBJ2-7	NA	TRBV6-5	NA	TGTGCCAGCAGTCCTGACCAAGGCTACGAGCAGTACTTC	CASSPDQGYEQYF
TRBJ2-1	TRBD2	TRBV5-1	NA	TGTGCCAGCAGCCTAGCGGGACCATCCTACAATGAGCAGTTCTTC	CASSLAGPSYNEQFF
TRBJ1-2	TRBD1	TRBV5-6	many	TGTGCCAGCAGCCCCCCGGGCAGGGGGAACTATGGCTACACCTTC	CASSPPGRGNYGYTF
TRBJ1-4	NA	TRBV10-3	few	TGTGCCATCCCCAGGGAGACCGTGAGCGAGGGTGAAAAACTGTTTTTT	CAIPRETVSEGEKLFF
TRBJ1-5	TRBD1	TRBV19	NA	TGTGCCAGTAGTTACACCGGACAGGGATGGCCCCAGCATTTT	CASSYTGQGWPQHF
TRBJ2-5	NA	TRBV4-3	NA	TGCGCCAGCAGCTTGAGGCCAGGCGGGGAGACCCAGTACTTC	CASSLRPGGETQYF
TRBJ2-3	NA	TRBV9	few	TGTGCCAGCAGCGTAGCGGGGCGAGCGGATACGCAGTATTTT	CASSVAGRADTQYF
TRBJ2-7	NA	TRBV20-1	NA	TGCAGTGCCCAACCCGACATTAACTCCTACGAGCAGTACTTC	CSAQPDINSYEQYF
TRBJ2-7	TRBD2	TRBV12-3/TRBV12-4	NA	TGTGCCAGCAGTTTTGGCAACGGGAGGTACGAGCAGTACTTC	CASSFGNGRYEQYF
TRBJ1-4	NA	TRBV20-1	few	TGCAGTGCTAGAGCGTTCGGAGGGGCTAATGAAAAACTGTTTTTT	CSARAFGGANEKLFF
TRBJ2-3	NA	TRBV20-1	many	TGCAGTGCTAGCGCCCGGACCAACACAGATACGCAGTATTTT	CSASARTNTDTQYF
TRBJ1-6	NA	TRBV12-3/TRBV12-4	few	TGTGCCAGCAGCACCTCTTCGGGGATGGGTTCACCCCTCCACTTT	CASSTSSGMGSPLHF
TRBJ1-4	TRBD1	TRBV7-8	many	TGTGCCAGCAGCTCAAGGGACAGTAATGAAAAACTGTTTTTT	CASSSRDSNEKLFF
TRBJ1-2	TRBD1	TRBV4-3	NA	TGCGCCAGCAGCCTCCGGGGGACAGACGTCTATGGCTACACCTTC	CASSLRGTDVYGYTF
TRBJ2-1	TRBD1	TRBV11-2	NA	TGTGCCAGCAGCCCTGGGACAGGCAGCTCCTACAATGAGCAGTTCTTC	CASSPGTGSSYNEQFF
TRBJ2-7	NA	TRBV29-1	few	TGCAGCGTTAAACAGAGCTCCTACGAGCAGTACTTC	CSVKQSSYEQYF
TRBJ2-5	TRBD2	TRBV27	few	TGTGCCAGCAGTTTGGTAGCGGGAGTAGGTAAGGAGCAGTACTTC	CASSLVAGVGKEQYF
TRBJ1-2	NA	TRBV18	NA	TGTGCCAGCTCCCCGGTGGAAATCCGCTATGGCTACACCTTC	CASSPVEIRYGYTF
TRBJ2-5	TRBD2	TRBV12-3/TRBV12-4	few	TGTGCCAGCAGTTCCGGTAGGGAGGGAAGAGAGACCCAGTACTTC	CASSSGREGRETQYF
TRBJ2-3	NA	TRBV7-2	many	TGTGCCAGCAGCTTAGGCCACAGCACAGATACGCAGTATTTT	CASSLGHSTDTQYF
TRBJ1-5	NA	TRBV27	NA	TGTGCCAGCAGTTTACGGGTTGGCAATCAGCCCCAGCATTTT	CASSLRVGNQPQHF
TRBJ2-1	TRBD2	TRBV27	few	TGTGCCAGCAGTTTCCTAGCGGGAGGTAACAATGAGCAGTTCTTC	CASSFLAGGNNEQFF
TRBJ1-4	NA	TRBV29-1	NA	TGCAGCGGCTTAAAGGGGGGGACTAATGAAAAACTGTTTTTT	CSGLKGGTNEKLFF
TRBJ2-7	TRBD2	TRBV9	NA	TGTGCCAGCAGCGCGGGTTGGATAGCGGGCACCTACGAGCAGTACTTC	CASSAGWIAGTYEQYF
TRBJ2-3	NA	TRBV7-3	many	TGTGCCAGCAGCTTCGGACACAGCACAGATACGCAGTATTTT	CASSFGHSTDTQYF
TRBJ1-5	NA	TRBV20-1	few	TGCAGTGCAACGTCGGGGGAGGGATATCAGCCCCAGCATTTT	CSATSGEGYQPQHF
TRBJ2-6	TRBD1	TRBV15	NA	TGTGCCACCAGCAGAGCAGGACAGGGGGCGGTGGTGGCCAACGTCCTGACTTTC	CATSRAGQGAVVANVLTF
TRBJ2-7	NA	TRBV21-1	NA	TGTGCCAGCAGCAAGGATCCCTACGAGCAGTACTTC	CASSKDPYEQYF